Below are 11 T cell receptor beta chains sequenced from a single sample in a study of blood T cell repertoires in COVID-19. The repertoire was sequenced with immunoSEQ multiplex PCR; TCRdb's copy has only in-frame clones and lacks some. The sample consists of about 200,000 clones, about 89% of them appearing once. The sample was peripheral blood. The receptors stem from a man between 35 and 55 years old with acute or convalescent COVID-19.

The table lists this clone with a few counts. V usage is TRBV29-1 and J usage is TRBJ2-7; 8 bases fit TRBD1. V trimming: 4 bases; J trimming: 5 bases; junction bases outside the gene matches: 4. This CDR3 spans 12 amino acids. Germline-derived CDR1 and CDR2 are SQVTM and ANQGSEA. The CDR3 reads CSVGRGLDEQYF. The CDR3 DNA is TGCAGCGTTGGCAGGGGGCTTGACGAGCAGTACTTC.

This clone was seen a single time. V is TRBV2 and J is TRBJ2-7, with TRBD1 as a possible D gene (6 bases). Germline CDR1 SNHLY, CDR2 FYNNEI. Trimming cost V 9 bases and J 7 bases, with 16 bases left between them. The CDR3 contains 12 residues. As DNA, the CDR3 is TGTGCCAGTCGGACAGACGTTCTGGAGCAGTACTTC. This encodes CASRTDVLEQYF.

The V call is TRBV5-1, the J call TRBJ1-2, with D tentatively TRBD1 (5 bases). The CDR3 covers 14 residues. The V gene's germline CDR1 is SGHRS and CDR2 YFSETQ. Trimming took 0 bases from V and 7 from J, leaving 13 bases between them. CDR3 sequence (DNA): TGCGCCAGCAGCTTGGCCGGGGGAGCGAGTGGCTACACCTTC. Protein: CASSLAGGASGYTF.

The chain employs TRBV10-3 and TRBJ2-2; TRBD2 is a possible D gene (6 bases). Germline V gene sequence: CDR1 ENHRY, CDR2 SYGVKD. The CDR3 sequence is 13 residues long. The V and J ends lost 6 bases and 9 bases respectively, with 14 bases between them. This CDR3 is CAIRTGEFRELFF. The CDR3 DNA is TGTGCCATCAGGACGGGGGAATTCAGGGAGCTGTTTTTT.

The DNA for the CDR3 is TGTGCCAGCAGCTTGTTGGTGCGGCCCGACTTCTCTGGGGCCAACGTCCTGACTTTC. Translated: CASSLLVRPDFSGANVLTF. This chain links TRBV5-4 with TRBJ2-6, with D unresolved. The CDR3 has 19 residues. The germline V gene has CDR1 SGHNT and CDR2 YYREEE (reference sequence). V gave up 1 base and J gave up 0 bases, with 17 bases separating them.

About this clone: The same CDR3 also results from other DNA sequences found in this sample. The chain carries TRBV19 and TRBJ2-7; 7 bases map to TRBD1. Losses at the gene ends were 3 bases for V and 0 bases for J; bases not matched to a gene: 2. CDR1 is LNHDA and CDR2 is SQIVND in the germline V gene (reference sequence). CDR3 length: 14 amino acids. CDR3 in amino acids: CASSINRGSYEQYF. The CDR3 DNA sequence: TGTGCCAGTAGTATTAACAGGGGCTCCTACGAGCAGTACTTC.

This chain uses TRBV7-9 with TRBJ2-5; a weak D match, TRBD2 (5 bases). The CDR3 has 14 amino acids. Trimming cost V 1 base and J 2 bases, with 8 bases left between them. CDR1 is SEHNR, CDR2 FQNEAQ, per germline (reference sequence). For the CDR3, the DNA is TGTGCCAGCAGCTTAGGGGAGTATCAAGAGACCCAGTACTTC. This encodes CASSLGEYQETQYF.

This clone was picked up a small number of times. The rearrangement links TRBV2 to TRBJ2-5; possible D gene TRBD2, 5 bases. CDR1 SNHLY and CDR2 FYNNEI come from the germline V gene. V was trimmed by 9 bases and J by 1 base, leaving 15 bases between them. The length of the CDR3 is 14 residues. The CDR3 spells CASGGRVTQETQYF. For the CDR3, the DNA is TGTGCCAGTGGTGGGCGGGTCACCCAAGAGACCCAGTACTTC.

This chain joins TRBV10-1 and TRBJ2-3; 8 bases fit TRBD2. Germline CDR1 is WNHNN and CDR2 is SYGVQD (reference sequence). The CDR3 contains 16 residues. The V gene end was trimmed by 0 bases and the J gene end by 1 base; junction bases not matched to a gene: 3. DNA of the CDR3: TGCGCCAGCAGTGAGTCGACGGGGGGGGGCACAGATACGCAGTATTTT. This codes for CASSESTGGGTDTQYF.

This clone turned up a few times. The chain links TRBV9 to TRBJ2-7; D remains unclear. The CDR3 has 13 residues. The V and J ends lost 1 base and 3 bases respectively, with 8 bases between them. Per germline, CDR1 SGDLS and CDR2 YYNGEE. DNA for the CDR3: TGTGCCAGCAGCGTATCTCCTTACTACGAGCAGTACTTC. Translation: CASSVSPYYEQYF.

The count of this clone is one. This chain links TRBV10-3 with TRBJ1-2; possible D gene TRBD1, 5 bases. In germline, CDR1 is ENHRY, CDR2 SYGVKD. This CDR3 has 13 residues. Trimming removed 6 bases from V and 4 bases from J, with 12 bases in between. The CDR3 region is CAIRNTGVYGYTF. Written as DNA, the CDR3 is TGTGCCATCAGAAATACAGGAGTCTATGGCTACACCTTC.